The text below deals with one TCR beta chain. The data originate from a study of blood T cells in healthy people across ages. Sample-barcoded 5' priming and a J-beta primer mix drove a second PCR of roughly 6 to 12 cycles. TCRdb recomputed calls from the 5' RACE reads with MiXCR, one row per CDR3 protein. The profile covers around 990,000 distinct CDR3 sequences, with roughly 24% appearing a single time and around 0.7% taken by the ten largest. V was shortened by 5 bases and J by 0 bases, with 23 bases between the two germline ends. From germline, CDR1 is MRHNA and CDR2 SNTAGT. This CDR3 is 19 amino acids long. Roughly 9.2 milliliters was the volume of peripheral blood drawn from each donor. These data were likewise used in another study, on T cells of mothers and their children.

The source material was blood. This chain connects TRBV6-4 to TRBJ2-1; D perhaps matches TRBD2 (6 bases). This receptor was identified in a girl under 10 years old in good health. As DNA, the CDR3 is TGTGCCAGCAGTCCAATGGGTGGCGGGGAGATTAGCTCCTACAATGAGCAGTTCTTC. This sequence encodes CASSPMGGGEISSYNEQFF.